The clone carrying this T cell receptor (beta chain) was counted only a few times. The antigen is not known. These data are taken from a study of blood T cells in healthy people across ages. Next came a second PCR, run for roughly 6 to 11 cycles, which used a sample-barcoded 5' primer along with a J-beta primer mix. TCRdb used MiXCR to reprocess the 5' RACE reads, holding one entry per CDR3 protein. The sample lists 1.5 million to 2 million distinct CDR3 sequences, roughly 30% occurring once. Study-wide results and caveats: It was held that diversity estimates obtained from one million T cells represented underestimates. Fewer expanded clones and more diversity marked long-lived versus aged donors. The recorded TCR beta diversity per million T cells decreased in a roughly linear manner with age.

The germline gives CDR1 SGHAT, CDR2 FQNNGV. V lost 0 bases and J lost 9; bases outside the gene matches: 11. The CDR3 is 16 residues long. The chain combines TRBV11-2 with TRBJ2-3, with 8 bases matching TRBD2. What was sequenced was blood. The origin of this receptor is a young woman in good health. CDR3 nucleotides: TGTGCCAGCAGCTTAGAGGGCGGGGGGAACTTGTGGACGCAGTATTTT. This encodes CASSLEGGGNLWTQYF.